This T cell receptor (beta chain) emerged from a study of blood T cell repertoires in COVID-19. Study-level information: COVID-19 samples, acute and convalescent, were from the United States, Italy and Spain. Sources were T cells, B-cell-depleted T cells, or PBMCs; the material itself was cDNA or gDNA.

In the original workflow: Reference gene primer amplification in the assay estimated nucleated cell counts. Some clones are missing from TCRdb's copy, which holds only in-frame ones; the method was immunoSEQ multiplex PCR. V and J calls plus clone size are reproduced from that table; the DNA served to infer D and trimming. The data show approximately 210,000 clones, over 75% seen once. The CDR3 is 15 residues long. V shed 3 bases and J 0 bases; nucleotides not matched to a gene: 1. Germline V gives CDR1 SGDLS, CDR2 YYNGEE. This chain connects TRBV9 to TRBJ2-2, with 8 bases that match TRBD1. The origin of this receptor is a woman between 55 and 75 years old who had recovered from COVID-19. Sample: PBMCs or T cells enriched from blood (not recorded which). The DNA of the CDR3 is TGTGCCAGCAGCGGACAGGGGACGAACACCGGGGAGCTGTTTTTT. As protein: CASSGQGTNTGELFF.